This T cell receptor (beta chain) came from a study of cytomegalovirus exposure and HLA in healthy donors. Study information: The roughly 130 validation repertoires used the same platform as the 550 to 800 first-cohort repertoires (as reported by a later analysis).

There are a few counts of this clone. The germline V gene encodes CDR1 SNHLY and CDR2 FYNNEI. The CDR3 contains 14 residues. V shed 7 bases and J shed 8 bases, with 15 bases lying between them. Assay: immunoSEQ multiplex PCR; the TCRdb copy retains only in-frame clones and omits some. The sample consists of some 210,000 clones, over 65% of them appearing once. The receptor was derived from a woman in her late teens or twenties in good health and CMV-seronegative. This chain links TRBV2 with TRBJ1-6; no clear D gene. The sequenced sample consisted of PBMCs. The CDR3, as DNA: TGTGCCAGCAAATTAGAGGCCGGCTATTCACCCCTCCACTTT. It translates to CASKLEAGYSPLHF.